The 10 T cell receptor beta chains below come from one sample, sequenced in a study of graft-versus-host responses after intestinal transplantation. The repertoire was sequenced with immunoSEQ multiplex PCR; TCRdb's copy has only in-frame clones and lacks some. Here the sample spans 15,000 or so clones, almost 30% being singletons. Specimen: alloreactive CD4+ T cells from a mixed lymphocyte reaction culture, collected before intestinal transplant. Subset indicated: CFSE-low proliferating T cells sorted from roughly 6-day pre-transplant mixed lymphocyte reaction (GvH or HvG direction). The receptors here all came from a human patient who received an intestinal transplant.

The chain recombines TRBV18 with TRBJ1-2, with 9 nucleotides matching TRBD1. The V gene end was trimmed by 5 bases and the J gene end by 6 bases; junction bases not matched to a gene: 7. From germline, CDR1 is KGHSH and CDR2 LQKENI. The CDR3 sequence is 14 residues long. The CDR3 region has the DNA TGTGCCAGCTCAGAGAACAGGGGGCCGGATGGCTACACCTTC. This gives the protein CASSENRGPDGYTF.

This chain links TRBV2 with TRBJ2-3, with D tentatively TRBD1 (6 bases). Trimming removed 4 bases from V and 6 bases from J, with 17 bases in between. The germline V gene encodes CDR1 SNHLY and CDR2 FYNNEI. This CDR3 is built from 15 residues. The CDR3 here is CASSGIARQGDTQYF. CDR3 nucleotides: TGTGCCAGCAGTGGGATAGCGCGCCAGGGGGATACGCAGTATTTT.

The chain carries TRBV7-2 and TRBJ2-3, with D hard to call. V shed 2 bases and J shed 2 bases, with 11 bases lying between them. Germline loops: CDR1 SGHTA, CDR2 FQGNSA. This CDR3 contains 15 residues. The CDR3 is CASSLTGFPTDTQYF. CDR3 sequence (DNA): TGTGCCAGCAGCTTAACGGGTTTCCCCACAGATACGCAGTATTTT. The full variable domain, in which reference TRBV7-2 and TRBJ2-3 provide the parts outside the CDR3, is GAGVSQSPSNKVTEKGKDVELRCDPISGHTALYWYRQSLGQGLEFLIYFQGNSAPDKSGLPSDRFSAERTGGSVSTLTIQRTQQEDSAVYLCASSLTGFPTDTQYFGPGTRLTVL.

This clone is classed as medium-sized (0.01 to 0.1%). The V and J genes are TRBV28 and TRBJ1-2, with a tentative D call TRBD1 (6 bases). The CDR3 is 14 amino acids. V lost 7 bases to trimming and J lost 5 bases, with 17 bases between them. Germline loops: CDR1 MDHEN, CDR2 SYDVKM. CDR3 protein: CASTLGGRGYGYTF. CDR3 nucleotide sequence: TGTGCCAGCACCTTGGGGGGGCGAGGGTATGGCTACACCTTC.

The chain combines TRBV15 with TRBJ2-2; 9 bases are a match to TRBD2. CDR1 and CDR2 (germline): LNHNV, YYDKDF (reference sequence). The CDR3 spans 18 residues. V trimming: 3 bases; J trimming: 4 bases; junction bases outside the gene matches: 12. CDR3 residues: CATSSGLLAGRSTGELFF. CDR3 DNA sequence: TGTGCCACCAGCAGTGGCCTTCTAGCGGGAAGGTCCACCGGGGAGCTGTTTTTT.

This clone showed up just a few times. The chain combines TRBV5-4 with TRBJ2-1, with TRBD1 matching 7 bases. Germline V gene data show CDR1 as SGHNT and CDR2 as YYREEE (reference sequence). The CDR3 has 15 residues. V lost 0 bases to trimming and J lost 6 bases; unmatched junction nucleotides: 6. CDR3 coding DNA: TGTGCCAGCAGCTTGGCCGGACAGGTGCCCAATGAGCAGTTCTTC. It yields the protein CASSLAGQVPNEQFF. Based on the CDR3 plus reference TRBV5-4 and TRBJ2-1, the full variable domain is ETGVTQSPTHLIKTRGQQVTLRCSSQSGHNTVSWYQQALGQGPQFIFQYYREEENGRGNFPPRFSGLQFPNYSSELNVNALELDDSALYLCASSLAGQVPNEQFFGPGTRLTVL.

This clone ranks as medium-sized. The chain employs TRBV20-1 and TRBJ2-1; D is undetermined. Trimming took off 5 bases at V and 5 bases at J, with 4 bases between the two ends. Germline CDR1 reads DFQATT; CDR2 reads SNEGSKA (reference sequence). The CDR3 contains 10 residues. The CDR3 region has the DNA TGCAGTGCTTTACACAATGAGCAGTTCTTC. This sequence encodes CSALHNEQFF.

This chain links TRBV28 with TRBJ2-1, with 10 bases lining up with TRBD2. CDR3 length: 16 residues. CDR1 and CDR2 (germline): MDHEN, SYDVKM. J was trimmed by 5 bases and V by 2 bases; bases with no gene match: 6. The CDR3 protein is CASSLGGSGRNNEQFF. The CDR3, as DNA: TGTGCCAGCAGTTTAGGGGGTAGCGGGAGGAACAATGAGCAGTTCTTC.

This chain links TRBV15 with TRBJ2-4, with a tentative D call TRBD2 (5 bases). This CDR3 has 15 amino acids. CDR1 LNHNV and CDR2 YYDKDF come from the germline V gene (reference sequence). Between the trimmed V and J ends, which lost 1 base and 7 bases, there was a span of 14 bases. CDR3 in DNA: TGTGCCACCAGCAGAGCGGGAATCGCCGAGAACATTCAGTACTTC. Its protein is CATSRAGIAENIQYF.

This clone showed up just a few times. This chain joins TRBV28 and TRBJ2-7; TRBD2 matches at 8 bases. With V trimmed by 7 bases and J by 4 bases, 12 bases remained unmatched. In germline, CDR1 is MDHEN, CDR2 SYDVKM. The CDR3 length is 15 residues. Here the CDR3 DNA reads TGTGCCAGCACGGAAGCGGGAGAGAAGACTTACGAGCAGTACTTC. Its protein product is CASTEAGEKTYEQYF.